Described below is a single T cell receptor (beta chain) sequence and its context. This entry is derived from a study of blood T cell repertoires in COVID-19. For the study at large: T cells, B-cell-depleted T cells, or PBMCs provided the cDNA or gDNA that served as material.

Germline-derived CDR1 and CDR2 are MDHEN and SYDVKM. This CDR3 spans 13 amino acids. Trimming left V 5 bases short and J 9 bases short, with 14 bases between. Source study methods: Quantification of nucleated cells was approximated via reference gene primer amplification. Sequencing used immunoSEQ multiplex PCR; TCRdb keeps in-frame clones, though not all of them. The V and J calls and clone size come from that table; D and trimming were worked out from the DNA. The data contain about 290,000 clones, around four fifths of them singletons. This sequence originates from a woman aged 50 to 60 with active or convalescent COVID-19. This chain links TRBV28 with TRBJ2-4; D remains unclear. The material sequenced was peripheral blood. The DNA for the CDR3 is TGTGCCAGCAGTACCCCCGGTTATCCCATTCAGTACTTC. Translated, it gives CASSTPGYPIQYF.